The clone carrying this TCR beta chain was counted at least ten times. Its specificity is not known. A unique molecular identifier was attached to every TCR cDNA molecule. TCRdb fed the 5' RACE reads into MiXCR, producing one record per CDR3 protein. Among about 4,500 distinct CDR3 sequences listed, around 6.7% were seen once. As for time point: sample taken at primary tumor resection. Untreated early-stage non-small cell lung cancer patients, about 70 in total, were the donors. Tumor, nontumor lung or frozen PBMC supplied whole RNA, sequenced without sorting. Between the trimmed V and J ends, which lost 4 bases and 1 base, there was a span of 2 bases. This CDR3 comprises 12 residues. Germline V lookup: CDR1 SGHRS, CDR2 YFSETQ. The source of the sample is a study of spatial heterogeneity in lung cancer. Study-wide results and caveats: Higher tumor mutation counts went along with higher counts of expanded intratumoral alpha and beta TCRs.

This receptor was identified in a male donor with early-stage non-small cell lung cancer. The genes are TRBV5-1 and TRBJ2-2; D remains unclear. Sequencing used lung tumor tissue, obtained at surgery. The CDR3 loop reads CASSGNTGELFF. The DNA for the CDR3 is TGCGCCAGCAGCGGGAACACCGGGGAGCTGTTTTTT. The full variable domain, its missing parts supplied by reference TRBV5-1 and TRBJ2-2, is KAGVTQTPRYLIKTRGQQVTLSCSPISGHRSVSWYQQTPGQGLQFLFEYFSETQRNKGNFPGRFSGRQFSNSRSEMNVSTLELGDSALYLCASSGNTGELFFGEGSRLTVL.